The sequence of this TCR beta chain was determined in a study of T cell responses to AZD1222 COVID-19 vaccine. Only in-frame clones appear in the TCRdb table, and some are missing; sequencing was by immunoSEQ multiplex PCR. The data contain around 150,000 clones, about nine tenths of them singletons. As concerns this clone: Its antigen is as yet unknown.

CDR1 and CDR2 (germline): SGHRS, YFSETQ. V was shortened by 1 base and J by 7 bases, with 9 bases between the two germline ends. The CDR3 contains 13 residues. Study-level results: Per reports, nearly half of all spike-specific TCRs target regions that are unmutated in variants. Recipients of two AZD1222 doses showed rising Spike-specific TCR breadth and depth.

The clonotype originates from an adult in good health. This chain joins TRBV5-1 and TRBJ1-5; D unclear. The sample consisted of peripheral blood, taken on day 0 of AZD1222 vaccination. The CDR3 here is CASSLLSGQPQHF. CDR3 nucleotide sequence: TGCGCCAGCAGCTTGTTGTCTGGGCAGCCCCAGCATTTT.